These 20 T cell receptor beta chains share one sample of origin, sequenced in a study of graft-versus-host responses after intestinal transplantation. Their cognate antigens are unknown. Profiled with immunoSEQ multiplex PCR; TCRdb holds only in-frame clones, not every one. In the table there are 85,000 to 90,000 clones, roughly 80% of which are singletons. The input for sequencing was unstimulated CD8+ T cells sorted from spleen or lymph node cells, taken before intestinal transplant. The receptor set was obtained from a human donor who received an intestinal transplant.

The chain combines TRBV11-1 with TRBJ1-1, with 11 bases identical to TRBD1. Germline CDR1 SGHAT, CDR2 FQDESV (reference sequence). J was trimmed by 5 bases and V by 5 bases; bases with no gene match: 7. The CDR3 has 15 residues. CDR3 residues: CASSPGTGGGTEAFF. The CDR3 bases are TGTGCCAGCAGCCCCGGGACAGGGGGTGGGACTGAAGCTTTCTTT.

The rearrangement uses TRBV10-1 and TRBJ2-3; 8 bases are a match to TRBD1. This CDR3 is 16 amino acids long. Germline V gene data show CDR1 as WNHNN and CDR2 as SYGVQD (reference sequence). The ends lost 0 bases at V and 4 bases at J; junction bases unmatched: 6. This CDR3 reads CASSESTGEYADTQYF. In DNA form, the CDR3 reads TGCGCCAGCAGTGAGTCGACAGGGGAGTATGCAGATACGCAGTATTTT.

This chain links TRBV29-1 with TRBJ1-2; TRBD1 might be the D (5 bases). Trimming cost V 2 bases and J 0 bases, with 22 bases left between them. The germline V gene encodes CDR1 SQVTM and CDR2 ANQGSEA. The CDR3 length is 18 residues. The chain's CDR3 is CSVERFGDYLMTNYGYTF. The CDR3 DNA is TGCAGCGTTGAAAGGTTCGGGGACTACCTAATGACTAACTATGGCTACACCTTC.

The CDR3 loop reads CASSTGDEQYF. The CDR3 DNA reads as TGTGCCAGTTCAACAGGGGACGAGCAGTACTTC. The chain has TRBV19 and TRBJ2-7; 7 nucleotides line up with TRBD1. Germline V CDR1 and CDR2: LNHDA, SQIVND (reference sequence). V shed 8 bases and J 5 bases; nucleotides not matched to a gene: 3. The CDR3 is 11 residues long.

This chain uses TRBV7-9 with TRBJ2-1, with 12 bases fitting TRBD2. Trimming took 1 base from V and 5 from J; bases not matched to a gene: 3. Germline V lookup: CDR1 SEHNR, CDR2 FQNEAQ (reference sequence). The CDR3 has 16 amino acids. The DNA for the CDR3 is TGTGCCAGCAGCTTAGAGGCTAGCGGGAGGGACAATGAGCAGTTCTTC. Translation: CASSLEASGRDNEQFF.

This clone was counted between two and nine times. The rearrangement joins TRBV6-1 to TRBJ1-1, with unresolved D. V was shortened by 5 bases and J by 1 base, with 2 bases between the two germline ends. In germline, CDR1 is MNHNS, CDR2 SASEGT. This CDR3 is built from 11 residues. The CDR3 sequence is CASSWNTEAFF. The CDR3 nucleotides read TGTGCCAGCAGTTGGAACACTGAAGCTTTCTTT.

The chain is built from TRBV4-1 and TRBJ2-7, with 10 nucleotides matching TRBD1. CDR1 and CDR2 from the germline V gene are MGHRA and YSYEKL. Trimming removed 5 bases from V and 3 bases from J; junction bases left unmatched: 4. This CDR3 has 14 residues. Here the CDR3 DNA reads TGCGCCAGCAGCACGGGACAGGGGAGCTACGAGCAGTACTTC. It specifies CASSTGQGSYEQYF.

This clone has just a few counts. The chain carries TRBV5-4 and TRBJ2-6; D unresolved. V lost 0 bases, J lost 3 bases, and 7 bases lay in between. The CDR3 spans 15 residues. Looked up from germline, CDR1 is SGHNT and CDR2 is YYREEE (reference sequence). The DNA of the CDR3 is TGTGCCAGCAGCTTGGTAACCGATGGGGCCAACGTCCTGACTTTC. Residues: CASSLVTDGANVLTF. The full variable domain, in which reference TRBV5-4 and TRBJ2-6 provide the parts outside the CDR3, is ETGVTQSPTHLIKTRGQQVTLRCSSQSGHNTVSWYQQALGQGPQFIFQYYREEENGRGNFPPRFSGLQFPNYSSELNVNALELDDSALYLCASSLVTDGANVLTFGAGSRLTVL.

This clone was counted a few times. This chain uses TRBV15 with TRBJ1-1; D not certain. The length of the CDR3 is 13 residues. Per the germline V gene, CDR1 is LNHNV and CDR2 is YYDKDF (reference sequence). Trimming cost V 2 bases and J 6 bases, with 10 bases left between them. CDR3 in DNA: TGTGCCACCAGCAGATCGGGCGGCCCTGAAGCTTTCTTT. This codes for CATSRSGGPEAFF.

The chain is built from TRBV27 and TRBJ2-7; either TRBD1 or TRBD2 may fit D (6 bases each). The V gene's germline CDR1 is MNHEY and CDR2 SMNVEV (reference sequence). The CDR3 has 12 amino acids. V was cut by 7 bases and J by 5 bases, with 12 bases left in between. The CDR3 DNA follows: TGTGCCAGCAATTGGGGGGCGAACGAGCAGTACTTC. It yields the protein CASNWGANEQYF.

The chain recombines TRBV6-5 with TRBJ2-1; D is perhaps TRBD1 or TRBD2 (6 bases each). Germline V lookup: CDR1 MNHEY, CDR2 SVGAGI. The length of the CDR3 is 15 residues. V was cut by 7 bases and J by 6 bases, with 19 bases left in between. The DNA of the CDR3 is TGTGCCAGCATCGTCCCCGCCAAGGGGGGCAATGAGCAGTTCTTC. Translation: CASIVPAKGGNEQFF.

The chain has TRBV6-5 and TRBJ2-3, with D uncertain. The CDR3 is 15 amino acids. Trimming took 0 bases from V and 1 from J, leaving 8 bases between them. Germline V gene sequence: CDR1 MNHEY, CDR2 SVGAGI. CDR3 coding DNA: TGTGCCAGCAGTTACTCCAGCCCGGGCACAGATACGCAGTATTTT. This translates into CASSYSSPGTDTQYF.

The chain recombines TRBV27 with TRBJ2-7, with a tentative D call TRBD2 (6 bases). V was pared by 5 bases and J by 3 bases, with 17 bases between. CDR1 is MNHEY and CDR2 is SMNVEV in the germline V gene (reference sequence). This CDR3 contains 15 residues. The CDR3 loop reads CASSRAPGLLYEQYF. The CDR3 DNA reads as TGTGCCAGCAGTCGCGCACCGGGACTCCTCTACGAGCAGTACTTC.

V usage is TRBV6-5 and J usage is TRBJ1-6; D gene ambiguous. The CDR3 is made up of 12 amino acids. From germline, CDR1 is MNHEY and CDR2 SVGAGI. V was pared by 8 bases and J by 9 bases, with 11 bases between. Written as DNA, the CDR3 is TGTGCCAGCGGGCGGTTCGTTTCACCCCTCCACTTT. Its translation: CASGRFVSPLHF.

The CDR3 is CASSVVQGALEDYGYTF. For the CDR3, the DNA is TGTGCCAGCAGCGTAGTCCAGGGGGCTCTAGAGGACTATGGCTACACCTTC. V is TRBV9 and J is TRBJ1-2; 8 positions match TRBD1. CDR1 is SGDLS, CDR2 YYNGEE, per germline. The CDR3 runs to 17 residues. With 0 bases clipped from V and 3 bases from J, the junction kept 10 bases outside the gene matches. Using reference TRBV9 and TRBJ1-2 for the parts outside the CDR3, the full variable domain is DSGVTQTPKHLITATGQRVTLRCSPRSGDLSVYWYQQSLDQGLQFLIQYYNGEERAKGNILERFSAQQFPDLHSELNLSSLELGDSALYFCASSVVQGALEDYGYTFGSGTRLTVV.

This clone turned up a few times. The chain has TRBV5-4 and TRBJ1-1; TRBD1 might be the D (6 bases). Trimming shortened V by 3 bases and J by 3 bases, and 15 bases separated the two germline ends. CDR1 is SGHNT, CDR2 YYREEE, per germline (reference sequence). The CDR3 runs 15 residues. CDR3 protein: CASSSPGAWDTEAFF. In nucleotides, the CDR3 is TGTGCCAGCAGCTCCCCGGGGGCGTGGGACACTGAAGCTTTCTTT.

The chain employs TRBV5-1 and TRBJ2-3; 12 bases agree with TRBD2. Germline assignment: CDR1 SGHRS and CDR2 YFSETQ. The ends lost 4 bases at V and 4 bases at J; junction bases unmatched: 10. The CDR3 is made up of 17 amino acids. The CDR3 nucleotides are TGCGCCAGCAGCCTGGAAGCTAGCGGGAGGGCCGCAGATACGCAGTATTTT. This translates into CASSLEASGRAADTQYF.

CDR3 sequence: CASSLSPSGRKNEQFF. The CDR3 DNA is TGTGCCAGCAGCTTATCCCCTAGCGGGAGGAAGAATGAGCAGTTCTTC. The chain is built from TRBV7-2 and TRBJ2-1, with 11 nucleotides matching TRBD2. The CDR3 sequence is 16 residues long. V gave up 2 bases and J gave up 7 bases; unmatched junction bases: 7. Germline CDR1 and CDR2: SGHTA and FQGNSA.

The chain combines TRBV2 with TRBJ2-5; TRBD2 aligns across 9 bases. The germline V gene encodes CDR1 SNHLY and CDR2 FYNNEI. After removal of 5 bases from V and 0 bases from J, the junction contained 1 base not matched to a gene. This CDR3 contains 14 residues. CDR3 nucleotides: TGTGCCAGCAGTCTAGCGGGAAACCAAGAGACCCAGTACTTC. Translation: CASSLAGNQETQYF.

The chain joins TRBV19 to TRBJ1-2; a possible D gene is TRBD1 (6 bases). V lost 3 bases and J 6 bases, leaving 17 bases between the germline ends. Germline CDR1 is LNHDA and CDR2 is SQIVND (reference sequence). The CDR3 covers 15 residues. The CDR3 reads CASSIPGGGPHGYTF. The CDR3 DNA reads TGTGCCAGTAGTATCCCCGGGGGCGGTCCGCATGGCTACACCTTC.